This TCR beta chain derives from a study of identical twins. Points from the study as a whole: Insertions were reduced in abundant cord blood beta clonotypes but not in memory repertoires.

MiXCR, applied by TCRdb to the 5' RACE reads, yields one record per CDR3 protein. The data contain 250,000 or so distinct CDR3 sequences, roughly 8% of them singletons. V gave up 0 bases and J gave up 1 base, with 9 bases separating them. This CDR3 has 14 residues. The germline gives CDR1 DFQATT, CDR2 SNEGSKA (reference sequence). A remark on this clonotype: Its antigen remains unidentified.

The sample was also linked to a second study, of yellow fever vaccine responses in identical twins.

This chain links TRBV20-1 with TRBJ2-5, with D possibly matching TRBD1 (6 bases). Sequencing used CD8+ T cells sorted from blood. This receptor was obtained from a woman under 30 in good health. CDR3 sequence (DNA): TGCAGTGCTAGAGATCAGGACAGCCAAGAGACCCAGTACTTC. Translating gives CSARDQDSQETQYF.